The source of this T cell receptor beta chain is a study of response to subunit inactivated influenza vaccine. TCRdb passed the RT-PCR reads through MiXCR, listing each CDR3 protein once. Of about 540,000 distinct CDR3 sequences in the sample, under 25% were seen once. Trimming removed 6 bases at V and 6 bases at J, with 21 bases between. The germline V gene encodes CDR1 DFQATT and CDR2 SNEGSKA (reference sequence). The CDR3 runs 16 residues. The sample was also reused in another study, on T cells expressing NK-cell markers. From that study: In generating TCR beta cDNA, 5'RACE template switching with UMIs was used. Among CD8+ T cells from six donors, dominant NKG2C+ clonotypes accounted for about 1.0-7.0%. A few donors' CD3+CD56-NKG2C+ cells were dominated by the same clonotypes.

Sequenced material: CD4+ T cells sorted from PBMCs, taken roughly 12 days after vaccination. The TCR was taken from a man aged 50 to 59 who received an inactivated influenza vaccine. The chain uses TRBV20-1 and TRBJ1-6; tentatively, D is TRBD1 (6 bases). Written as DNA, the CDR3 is TGCAGTGCCTTACCACCGACAGGTGCTACTAATTCACCCCTCCACTTT. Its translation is CSALPPTGATNSPLHF.